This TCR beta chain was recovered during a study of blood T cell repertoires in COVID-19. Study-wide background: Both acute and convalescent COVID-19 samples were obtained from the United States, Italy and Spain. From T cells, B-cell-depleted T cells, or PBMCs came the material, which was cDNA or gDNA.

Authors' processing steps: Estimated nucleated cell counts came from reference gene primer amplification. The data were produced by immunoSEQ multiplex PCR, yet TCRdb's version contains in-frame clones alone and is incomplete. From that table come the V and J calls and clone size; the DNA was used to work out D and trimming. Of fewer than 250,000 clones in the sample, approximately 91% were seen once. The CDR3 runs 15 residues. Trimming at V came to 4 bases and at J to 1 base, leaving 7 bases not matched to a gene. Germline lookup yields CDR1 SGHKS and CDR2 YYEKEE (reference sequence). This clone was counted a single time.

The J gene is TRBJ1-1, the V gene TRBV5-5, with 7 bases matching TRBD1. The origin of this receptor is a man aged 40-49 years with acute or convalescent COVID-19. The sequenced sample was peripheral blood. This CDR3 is CASSLTDRANTEAFF. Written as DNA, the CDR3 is TGTGCCAGCAGCCTCACCGACAGGGCGAACACTGAAGCTTTCTTT. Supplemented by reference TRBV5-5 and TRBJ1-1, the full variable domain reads DAGVTQSPTHLIKTRGQQVTLRCSPISGHKSVSWYQQVLGQGPQFIFQYYEKEERGRGNFPDRFSARQFPNYSSELNVNALLLGDSALYLCASSLTDRANTEAFFGQGTRLTVV.